This is a list of T cell receptor beta chains from one sample in a study of CD8 T cells in ankylosing spondylitis. TCRdb used MiXCR to reprocess the 5' RACE reads, holding one entry per CDR3 protein. This table holds about 160,000 distinct CDR3 sequences, approximately 20% found once. Source material: blood, either unsorted or a sorted T cell fraction (not recorded which). These TCRs come from a male donor with ankylosing spondylitis or in good health (not recorded which). Both conserved end residues are trimmed from each CDR3.

V | CDR3
TRBV20-1 | SARMGSETGETQY
TRBV10-3 | AIRRTSGQETQY
TRBV29-1 | SALGGTNYGYT
TRBV6-2/TRBV6-3 | ASSYSNLGRGELF
TRBV5-1 | ASSLRVTTDTQY
TRBV7-2 | ASSSDRGAEAF
TRBV5-1 | ASSLELRGAFNSPLH
TRBV5-1 | ASSMVANTEAF
TRBV7-3 | ASSPVRSGELF
TRBV9 | ASSPRDGEAF
TRBV7-2 | ASSVLGVPQPQH
TRBV20-1 | SSLAGGTDTQY
TRBV7-9 | ASSLYGTEQETQY
TRBV4-1 | ASSQRGSPPDTQY
TRBV20-1 | SARDRAVRPSGSVDEQF
TRBV20-1 | SQPAATQETQY
TRBV3-1 | ASSARDGGNTIY